This T cell receptor beta chain is drawn from a study of blood T cell repertoires in COVID-19. For the study at large: Samples taken during acute and convalescent COVID-19 were collected in the United States, Italy and Spain. From T cells, B-cell-depleted T cells, or PBMCs came the material, which was cDNA or gDNA.

In terms of age and location, participants ranged from roughly 18 to 89 years and lived in about 25 US areas. Clinical history reported by participants formed the basis on which cohorts were assigned. This CDR3 contains 17 residues. Germline CDR1 reads SGHVS; CDR2 reads FQNEAQ. The ends lost 2 bases at V and 2 bases at J; junction bases unmatched: 8. Assay used: immunoSEQ multiplex PCR; TCRdb lists only in-frame clones, some missing. The profile shows fewer than 200,000 clones, over 70% of them singletons. The chain links TRBV7-8 to TRBJ2-3; TRBD1 aligns across 9 bases. This TCR derives from a woman between 40 and 55 years old with acute COVID-19. Sequenced material: PBMCs or T cells enriched from blood (not recorded which). For the CDR3, the DNA is TGTGCCAGCAGCTTAAGAATAGGACAGGGGTACACAGATACGCAGTATTTT. It specifies CASSLRIGQGYTDTQYF.